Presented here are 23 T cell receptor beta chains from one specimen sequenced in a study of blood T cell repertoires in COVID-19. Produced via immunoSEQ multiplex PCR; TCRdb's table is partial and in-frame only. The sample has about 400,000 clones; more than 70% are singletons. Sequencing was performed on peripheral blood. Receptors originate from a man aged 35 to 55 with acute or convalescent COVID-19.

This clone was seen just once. CDR3 in amino acids: CASSGDSFNSPLHF. The CDR3 nucleotides are TGTGCCAGCAGCGGGGACAGCTTTAATTCACCCCTCCACTTT. The V and J genes are TRBV5-4 and TRBJ1-6; 7 bases map to TRBD1. The CDR3 extends over 14 amino acids. After removal of 4 bases from V and 6 bases from J, the junction contained 4 bases not matched to a gene. Germline V gene lookup returns CDR1 SGHNT and CDR2 YYREEE (reference sequence).

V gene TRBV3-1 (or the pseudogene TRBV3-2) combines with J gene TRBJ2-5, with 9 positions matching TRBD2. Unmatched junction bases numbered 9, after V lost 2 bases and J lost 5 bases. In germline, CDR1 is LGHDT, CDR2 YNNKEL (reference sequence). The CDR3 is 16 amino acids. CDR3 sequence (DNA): TGTGCCAGCAGCCAAAGGGATAGCGGGAGTTGGGAGACCCAGTACTTC. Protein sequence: CASSQRDSGSWETQYF.

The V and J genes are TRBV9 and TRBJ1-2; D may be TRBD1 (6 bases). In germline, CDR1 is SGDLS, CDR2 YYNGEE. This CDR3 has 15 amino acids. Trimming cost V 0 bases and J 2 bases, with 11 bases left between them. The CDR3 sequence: CASSVAWGRNYGYTF. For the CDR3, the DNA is TGTGCCAGCAGCGTAGCCTGGGGGCGGAACTATGGCTACACCTTC.

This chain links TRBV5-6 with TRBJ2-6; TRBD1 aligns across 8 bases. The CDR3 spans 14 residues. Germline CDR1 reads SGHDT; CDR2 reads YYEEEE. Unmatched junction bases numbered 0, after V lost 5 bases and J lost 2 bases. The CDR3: CASRDRAGANVLTF. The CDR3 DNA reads TGTGCCAGCAGGGACAGGGCTGGGGCCAACGTCCTGACTTTC. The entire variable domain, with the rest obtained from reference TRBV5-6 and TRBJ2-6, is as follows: DAGVTQSPTHLIKTRGQQVTLRCSPKSGHDTVSWYQQALGQGPQFIFQYYEEEERQRGNFPDRFSGHQFPNYSSELNVNALLLGDSALYLCASRDRAGANVLTFGAGSRLTVL.

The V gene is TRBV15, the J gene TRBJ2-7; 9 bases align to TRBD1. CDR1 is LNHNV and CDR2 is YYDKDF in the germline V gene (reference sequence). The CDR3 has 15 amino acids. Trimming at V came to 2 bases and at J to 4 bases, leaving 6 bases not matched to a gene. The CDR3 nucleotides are TGTGCCACCAGCAGAATACAGGGGGCAAGTTACGAGCAGTACTTC. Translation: CATSRIQGASYEQYF.

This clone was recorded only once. The CDR3 sequence: CASSPGGVSTDTQYF. CDR3 in DNA: TGTGCCAGCAGCCCGGGGGGTGTGAGCACAGATACGCAGTATTTT. V and J are TRBV7-3 and TRBJ2-3; 7 nucleotides match TRBD2. CDR1 is SGHTA, CDR2 FQGTGA, per germline. The CDR3 is made up of 15 amino acids. J was trimmed by 0 bases and V by 5 bases; bases with no gene match: 5.

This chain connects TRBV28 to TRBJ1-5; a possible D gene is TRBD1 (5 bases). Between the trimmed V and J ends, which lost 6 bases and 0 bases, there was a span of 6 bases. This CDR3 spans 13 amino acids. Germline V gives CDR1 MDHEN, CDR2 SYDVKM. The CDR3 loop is CASSDSSNQPQHF. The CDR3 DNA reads TGTGCCAGCAGCGACAGTAGCAATCAGCCCCAGCATTTT.

The CDR3 sequence: CASSKQGTPMETQYF. CDR3 nucleotides: TGTGCCAGCAGCAAACAGGGTACCCCGATGGAGACCCAGTACTTC. This chain uses TRBV7-3 with TRBJ2-5, with a tentative D call TRBD1 (6 bases). Trimming cost V 5 bases and J 5 bases, with 18 bases left between them. The germline gives CDR1 SGHTA, CDR2 FQGTGA. This CDR3 is 15 amino acids long.

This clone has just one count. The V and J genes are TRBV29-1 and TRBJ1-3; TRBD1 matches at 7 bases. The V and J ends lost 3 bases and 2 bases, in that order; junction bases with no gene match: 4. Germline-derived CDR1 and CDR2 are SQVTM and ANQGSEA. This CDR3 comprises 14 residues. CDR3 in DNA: TGCAGCGTTGACCGACAGGGAGCTGGAAACACCATATATTTT. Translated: CSVDRQGAGNTIYF.

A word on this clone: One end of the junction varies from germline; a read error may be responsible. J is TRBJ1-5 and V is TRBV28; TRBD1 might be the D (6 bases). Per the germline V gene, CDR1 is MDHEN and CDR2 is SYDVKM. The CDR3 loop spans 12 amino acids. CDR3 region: CASKGGNQPQHF. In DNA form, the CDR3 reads TGCGCGTCAAAGGGGGGGAATCAGCCCCAGCATTTT.

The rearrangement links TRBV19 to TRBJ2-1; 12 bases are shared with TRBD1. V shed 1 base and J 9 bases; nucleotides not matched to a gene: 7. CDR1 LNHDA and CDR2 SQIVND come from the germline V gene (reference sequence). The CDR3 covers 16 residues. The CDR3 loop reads CASSIVWDRGRGEQFF. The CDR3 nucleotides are TGTGCCAGTAGTATAGTGTGGGACAGGGGGCGGGGTGAGCAGTTCTTC.

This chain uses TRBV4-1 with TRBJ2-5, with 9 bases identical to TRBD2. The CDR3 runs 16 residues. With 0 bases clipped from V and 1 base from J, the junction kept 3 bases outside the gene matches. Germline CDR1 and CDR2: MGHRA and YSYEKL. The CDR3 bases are TGCGCCAGCAGCCAAGATAGGCGGGGGGGCCAAGAGACCCAGTACTTC. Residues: CASSQDRRGGQETQYF.

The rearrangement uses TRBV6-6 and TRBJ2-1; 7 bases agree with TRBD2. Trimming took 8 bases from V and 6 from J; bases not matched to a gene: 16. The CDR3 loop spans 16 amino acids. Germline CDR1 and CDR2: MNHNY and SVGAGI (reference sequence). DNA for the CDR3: TGTGCCAGCCGCCACTCGCTAGCGGCTGCCTTCAATGAGCAGTTCTTC. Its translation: CASRHSLAAAFNEQFF.

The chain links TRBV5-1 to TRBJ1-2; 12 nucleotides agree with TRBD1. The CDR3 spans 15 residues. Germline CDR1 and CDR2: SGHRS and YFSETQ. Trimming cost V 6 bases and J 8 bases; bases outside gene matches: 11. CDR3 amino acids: CASKFPGQGASGYTF. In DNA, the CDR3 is TGCGCCAGCAAATTTCCGGGACAGGGGGCGTCAGGCTACACCTTC.

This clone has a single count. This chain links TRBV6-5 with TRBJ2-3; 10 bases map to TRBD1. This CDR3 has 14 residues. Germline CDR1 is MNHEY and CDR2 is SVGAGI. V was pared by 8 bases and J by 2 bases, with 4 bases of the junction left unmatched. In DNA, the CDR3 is TGTGCCAGCCGACAGGGGGCGACCACAGATACGCAGTATTTT. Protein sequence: CASRQGATTDTQYF.

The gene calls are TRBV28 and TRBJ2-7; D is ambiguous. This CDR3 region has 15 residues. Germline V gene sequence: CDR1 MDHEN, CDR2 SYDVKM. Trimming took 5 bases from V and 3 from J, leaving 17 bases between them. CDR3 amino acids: CASSPPGNPSYEQYF. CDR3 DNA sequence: TGTGCCAGCAGTCCCCCCGGAAACCCTAGCTACGAGCAGTACTTC.

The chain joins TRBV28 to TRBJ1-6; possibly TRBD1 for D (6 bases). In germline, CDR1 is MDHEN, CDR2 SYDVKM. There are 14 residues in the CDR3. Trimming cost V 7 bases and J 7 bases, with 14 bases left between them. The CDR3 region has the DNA TGTGCCAGCACCGACGGACAGAGCAATTCACCCCTCCACTTT. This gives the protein CASTDGQSNSPLHF.

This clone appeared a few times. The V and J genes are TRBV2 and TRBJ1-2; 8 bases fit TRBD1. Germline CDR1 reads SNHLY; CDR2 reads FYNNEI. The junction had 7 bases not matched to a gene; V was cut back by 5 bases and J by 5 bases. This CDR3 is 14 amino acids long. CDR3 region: CASSTRDRLYGYTF. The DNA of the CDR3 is TGTGCCAGCAGTACCCGGGACAGGCTATATGGCTACACCTTC.

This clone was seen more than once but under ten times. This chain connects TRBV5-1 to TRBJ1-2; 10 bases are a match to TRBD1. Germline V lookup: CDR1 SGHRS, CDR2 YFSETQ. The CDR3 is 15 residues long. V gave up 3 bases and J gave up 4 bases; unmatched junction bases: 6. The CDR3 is CASSYLGTGAYGYTF. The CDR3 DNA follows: TGCGCCAGCAGCTACCTGGGGACAGGGGCCTATGGCTACACCTTC.

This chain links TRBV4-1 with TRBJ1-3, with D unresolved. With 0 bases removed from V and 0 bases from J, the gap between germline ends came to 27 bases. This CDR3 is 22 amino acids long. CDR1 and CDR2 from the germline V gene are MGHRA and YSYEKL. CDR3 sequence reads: CASSQDSPTIRFRADSGNTIYF. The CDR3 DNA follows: TGCGCCAGCAGCCAAGATTCCCCGACTATCCGATTTAGAGCCGACTCTGGAAACACCATATATTTT.

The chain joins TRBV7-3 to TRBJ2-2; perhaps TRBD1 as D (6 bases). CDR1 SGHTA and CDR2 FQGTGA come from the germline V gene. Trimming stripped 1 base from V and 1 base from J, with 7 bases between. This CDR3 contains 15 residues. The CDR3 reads CASSLIGGNTGELFF. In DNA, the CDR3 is TGTGCCAGCAGCTTAATAGGGGGGAACACCGGGGAGCTGTTTTTT.

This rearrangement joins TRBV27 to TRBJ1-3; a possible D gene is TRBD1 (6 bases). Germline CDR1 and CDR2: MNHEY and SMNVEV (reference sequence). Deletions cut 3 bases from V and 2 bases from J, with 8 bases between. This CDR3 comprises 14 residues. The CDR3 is CASSFGQPGNTIYF. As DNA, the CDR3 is TGTGCCAGCAGTTTCGGACAGCCTGGAAACACCATATATTTT.

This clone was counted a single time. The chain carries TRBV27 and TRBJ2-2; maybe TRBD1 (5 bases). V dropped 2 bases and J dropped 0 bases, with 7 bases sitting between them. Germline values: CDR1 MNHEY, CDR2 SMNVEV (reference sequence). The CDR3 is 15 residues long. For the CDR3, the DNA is TGTGCCAGCAGTTTAATGGGGCCGAACACCGGGGAGCTGTTTTTT. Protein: CASSLMGPNTGELFF.